This entry features one T cell receptor beta chain sequence. The antigen is undetermined. Method: immunoSEQ multiplex PCR; TCRdb's copy keeps in-frame clones and lacks some. Seen here are approximately 150,000 clones, roughly 88% observed once, and the top ten hold around 1.8%. The junction had 1 base not matched to a gene; V was cut back by 1 base and J by 6 bases. Per germline, CDR1 LNHDA and CDR2 SQIVND (reference sequence). The CDR3 has 14 amino acids. This entry comes from a study of T cell responses to AZD1222 COVID-19 vaccine. Findings of the study overall: The reported proportion of spike-specific TCRs targeting unmutated variant regions was nearly half.

The material sequenced was peripheral blood, taken 28 days after the second AZD1222 dose. The clonotype comes from an adult who received the AZD1222 COVID-19 vaccine. The rearrangement uses TRBV19 and TRBJ1-5; 9 bases agree with TRBD1. The CDR3 loop is CASSIGTGVQPQHF. In DNA, the CDR3 is TGTGCCAGTAGTATAGGGACAGGGGTTCAGCCCCAGCATTTT.